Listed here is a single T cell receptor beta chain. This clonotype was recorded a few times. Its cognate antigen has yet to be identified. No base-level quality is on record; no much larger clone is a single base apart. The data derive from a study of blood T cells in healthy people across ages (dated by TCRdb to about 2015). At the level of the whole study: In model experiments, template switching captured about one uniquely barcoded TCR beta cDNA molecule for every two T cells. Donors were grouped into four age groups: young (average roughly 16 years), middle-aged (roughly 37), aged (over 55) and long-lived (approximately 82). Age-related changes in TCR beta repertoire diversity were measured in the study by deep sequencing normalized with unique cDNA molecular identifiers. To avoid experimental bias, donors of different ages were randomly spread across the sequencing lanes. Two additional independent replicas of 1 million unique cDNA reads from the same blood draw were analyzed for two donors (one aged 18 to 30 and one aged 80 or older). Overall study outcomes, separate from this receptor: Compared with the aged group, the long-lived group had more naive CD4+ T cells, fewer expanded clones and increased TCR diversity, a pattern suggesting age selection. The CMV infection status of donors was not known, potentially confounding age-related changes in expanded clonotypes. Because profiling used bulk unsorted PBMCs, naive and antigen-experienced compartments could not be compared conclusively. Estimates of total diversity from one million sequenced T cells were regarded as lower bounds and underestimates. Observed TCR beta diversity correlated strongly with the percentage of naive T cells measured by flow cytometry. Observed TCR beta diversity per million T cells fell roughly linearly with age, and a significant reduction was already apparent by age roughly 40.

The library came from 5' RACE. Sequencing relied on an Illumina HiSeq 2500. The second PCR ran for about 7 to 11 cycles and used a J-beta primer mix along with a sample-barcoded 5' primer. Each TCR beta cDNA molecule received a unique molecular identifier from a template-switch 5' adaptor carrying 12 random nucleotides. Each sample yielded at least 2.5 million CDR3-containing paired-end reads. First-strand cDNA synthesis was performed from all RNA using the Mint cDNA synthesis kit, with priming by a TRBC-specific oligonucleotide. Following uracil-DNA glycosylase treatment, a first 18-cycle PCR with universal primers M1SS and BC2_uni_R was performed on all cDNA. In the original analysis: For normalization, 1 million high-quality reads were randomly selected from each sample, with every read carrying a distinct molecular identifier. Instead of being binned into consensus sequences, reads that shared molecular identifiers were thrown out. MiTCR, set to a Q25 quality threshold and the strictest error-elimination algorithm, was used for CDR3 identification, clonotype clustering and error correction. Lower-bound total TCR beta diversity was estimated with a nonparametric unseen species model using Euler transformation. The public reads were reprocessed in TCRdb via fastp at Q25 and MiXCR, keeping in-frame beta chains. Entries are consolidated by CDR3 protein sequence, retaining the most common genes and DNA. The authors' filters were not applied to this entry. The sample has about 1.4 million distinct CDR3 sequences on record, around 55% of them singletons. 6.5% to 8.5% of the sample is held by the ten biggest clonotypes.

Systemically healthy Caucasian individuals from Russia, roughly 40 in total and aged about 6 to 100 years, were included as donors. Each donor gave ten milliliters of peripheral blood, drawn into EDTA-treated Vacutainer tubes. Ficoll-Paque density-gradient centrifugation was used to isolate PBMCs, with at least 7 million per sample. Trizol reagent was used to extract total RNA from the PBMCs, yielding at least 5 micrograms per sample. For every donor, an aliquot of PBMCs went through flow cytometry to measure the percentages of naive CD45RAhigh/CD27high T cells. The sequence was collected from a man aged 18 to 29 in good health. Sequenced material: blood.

The DNA reads TGTGCCAGCAGCCCCCAAAGCGGGAGGGGGGATGAGCAGTTCTTC. This gives the protein CASSPQSGRGDEQFF. The sequence joins TRBV7-2 to TRBJ2-1; 10 middle bases align to TRBD2. Germline trimming amounts to 5 bases on V and 8 bases on J, with 9 as the count of junction bases outside the gene matches. Spanning cysteine to phenylalanine, the CDR3 consists of 15 amino acids. Only the CDR3 part of the read is kept: 45 bases, read in frame from the first base. Sequences SGHTA (CDR1) and FQGNSA (CDR2) are obtained from the germline V gene.